The text below deals with one T cell receptor beta chain. Its antigen is not known. Method: immunoSEQ multiplex PCR; TCRdb's copy keeps in-frame clones and lacks some. This table has around 34,000 clones, 65% to 85% appearing once. This sample was included in a study of T cells in narcolepsy. Across the study: Healthy controls were enrolled alongside patients with narcolepsy type 1 or type 2. Study conclusions and caveats: Same-patient CSF and blood CD4+ T cell clonotypes included HCRT-specific and TRIB2-specific autoreactive ones. Reportedly, autoreactive clonotypes were serially detected in patients' blood but not controls'. No autoreactive T cell clone sequences appeared in some memory CD4+ repertoires.

The germline CDR1 and CDR2 sequences are MNHEY and SMNVEV (reference sequence). The V segment lost 11 bases and the J segment 7 bases; nucleotides outside the gene matches: 16. The length of the CDR3 is 15 residues. The source material was memory (CD45RA-) CD4+ T cells from blood. This receptor was obtained from a human donor in good health. This chain joins TRBV27 and TRBJ2-4; 8 bases match TRBD2. The CDR3 nucleotides are TGTGCCTCAAAAGAAGGGCTAGCGGGTGTGAACATTCAGTACTTC. Translated, it gives CASKEGLAGVNIQYF.